This T cell receptor (beta chain) was sequenced in a study of T cell changes during pregnancy in multiple sclerosis. Clones were sequenced by immunoSEQ multiplex PCR, and TCRdb holds only the in-frame ones, with some missing. Among tens of thousands of clones listed, 88% were seen once. The CDR3 contains 16 residues. This sample comprised CD4+ T cells from peripheral blood mononuclear cells, obtained in the first trimester of pregnancy. The chain is built from TRBV21-1 and TRBJ2-3; the table's TRBD2 call for D was not verified on the DNA. TRBV21-1 is listed as a pseudogene. This TCR came from a female donor with multiple sclerosis, enrolled in a pregnancy study. For the CDR3, the DNA is TGTGCCAGCAGCAAAGGGAGACTCCTGAGTCCAGATACGCAGTATTTT. Translation: CASSKGRLLSPDTQYF.